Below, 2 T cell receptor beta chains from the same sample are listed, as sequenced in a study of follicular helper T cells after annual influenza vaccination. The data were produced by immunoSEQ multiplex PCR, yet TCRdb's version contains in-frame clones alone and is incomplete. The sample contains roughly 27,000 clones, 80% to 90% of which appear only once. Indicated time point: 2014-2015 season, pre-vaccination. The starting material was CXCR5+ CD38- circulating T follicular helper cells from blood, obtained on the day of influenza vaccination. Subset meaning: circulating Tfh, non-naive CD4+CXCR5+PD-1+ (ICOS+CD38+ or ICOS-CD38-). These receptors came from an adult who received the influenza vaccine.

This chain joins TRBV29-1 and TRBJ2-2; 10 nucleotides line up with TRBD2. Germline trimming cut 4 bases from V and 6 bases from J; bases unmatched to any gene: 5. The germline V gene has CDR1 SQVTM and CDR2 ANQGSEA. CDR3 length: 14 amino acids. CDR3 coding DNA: TGCAGCGTTGGGAGCGGGGGGGCCGCCGGGGAGCTGTTTTTT. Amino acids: CSVGSGGAAGELFF.

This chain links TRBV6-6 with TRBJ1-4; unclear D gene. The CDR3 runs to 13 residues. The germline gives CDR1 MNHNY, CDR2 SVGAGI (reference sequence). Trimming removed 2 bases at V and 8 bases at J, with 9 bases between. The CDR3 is CASSYGEREKLFF. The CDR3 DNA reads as TGTGCCAGCAGTTACGGAGAGAGGGAAAAACTGTTTTTT.